This T cell receptor (beta chain) comes out of a study of shared clonotypes between healthy human individuals. Study results and caveats: Researchers found naive subsets generally carried larger estimated richness than memory subsets.

Germline-derived CDR1 and CDR2 are SGHTA and FQGNSA. Trimming shortened V by 3 bases and J by 6 bases, and 11 bases separated the two germline ends. The CDR3 is 13 amino acids. A 200 ng quantity of DNA, some 30,000 T cell genomes, went into the sorted-subset replicate PCRs. Clones were sequenced by immunoSEQ multiplex PCR, and TCRdb holds only the in-frame ones, with some missing. This sample has about a million clones, with approximately 80% found just once. On this clone itself: As yet, its antigen is unknown.

The chain joins TRBV7-2 to TRBJ1-2, with D unresolved. The specimen sequenced was memory CD4+ T cells from PBMCs. The subset is: CD45RA-negative fraction. This TCR was recovered from a man aged 18 to 29 in good health. Some clones in this sample may be carry-over from other donors' samples. The DNA for the CDR3 is TGTGCCAGCAGCTTGTGGCGAAAGGATGGCTACACCTTC. Protein: CASSLWRKDGYTF.